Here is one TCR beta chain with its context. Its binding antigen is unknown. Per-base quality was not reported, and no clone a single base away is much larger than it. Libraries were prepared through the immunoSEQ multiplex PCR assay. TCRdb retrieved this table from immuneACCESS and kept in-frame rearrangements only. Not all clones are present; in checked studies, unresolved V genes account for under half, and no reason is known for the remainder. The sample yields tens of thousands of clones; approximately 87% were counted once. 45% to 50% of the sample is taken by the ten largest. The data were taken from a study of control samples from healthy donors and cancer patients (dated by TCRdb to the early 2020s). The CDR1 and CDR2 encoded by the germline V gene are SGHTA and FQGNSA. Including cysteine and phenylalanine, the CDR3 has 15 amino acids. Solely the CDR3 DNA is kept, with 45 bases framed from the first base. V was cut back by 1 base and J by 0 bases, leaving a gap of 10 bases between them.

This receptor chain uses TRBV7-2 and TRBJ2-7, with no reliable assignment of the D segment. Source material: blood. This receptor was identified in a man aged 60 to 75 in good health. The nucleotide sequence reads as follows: TGTGCCAGCAGCTTAGAAGGCTTAAGCTCCTACGAGCAGTACTTC. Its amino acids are CASSLEGLSSYEQYF.